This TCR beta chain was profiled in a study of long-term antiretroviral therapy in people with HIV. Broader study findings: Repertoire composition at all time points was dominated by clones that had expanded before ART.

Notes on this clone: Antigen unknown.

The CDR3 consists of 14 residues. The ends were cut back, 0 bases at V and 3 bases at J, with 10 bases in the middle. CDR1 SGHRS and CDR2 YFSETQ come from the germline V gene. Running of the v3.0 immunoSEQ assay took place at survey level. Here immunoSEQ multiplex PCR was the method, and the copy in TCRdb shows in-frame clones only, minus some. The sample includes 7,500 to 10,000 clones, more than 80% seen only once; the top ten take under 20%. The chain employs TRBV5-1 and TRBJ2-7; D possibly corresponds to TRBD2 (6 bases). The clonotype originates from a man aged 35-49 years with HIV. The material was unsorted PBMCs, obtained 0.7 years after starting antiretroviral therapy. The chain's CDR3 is CASSLAGVDYEQYF. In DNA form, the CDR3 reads TGCGCCAGCAGCTTGGCGGGAGTCGACTACGAGCAGTACTTC. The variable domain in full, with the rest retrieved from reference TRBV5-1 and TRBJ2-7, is KAGVTQTPRYLIKTRGQQVTLSCSPISGHRSVSWYQQTPGQGLQFLFEYFSETQRNKGNFPGRFSGRQFSNSRSEMNVSTLELGDSALYLCASSLAGVDYEQYFGPGTRLTVT.